Following are 21 T cell receptor beta chains from one sample sequenced in a study of type 1 and type 2 diabetes patients. Genomic DNA was the PCR template. A primer set of 30 forward and 13 reverse primers amplified the CDR3. TCRdb re-analysed the multiplex PCR reads in MiXCR, keeping a single row per CDR3 protein. The table records 250,000 to 300,000 distinct CDR3 sequences, roughly 50% of them present only once. The sequenced sample consisted of peripheral blood mononuclear cells (PBMCs). These receptors were obtained from a man between 18 and 29 years old with type 2 diabetes.

The genes are TRBV18 and TRBJ1-5; D possibly corresponds to TRBD1 (5 bases). CDR3 length: 14 amino acids. CDR1 KGHSH and CDR2 LQKENI come from the germline V gene. V was clipped by 5 bases and J by 0 bases, with 8 bases between them. CDR3 sequence: CASSAGTSNQPQHF. The CDR3 DNA is TGTGCCAGCTCAGCGGGGACTAGCAATCAGCCCCAGCATTTT. The complete variable domain, with remaining parts taken from reference TRBV18 and TRBJ1-5, reads NAGVMQNPRHLVRRRGQEARLRCSPMKGHSHVYWYRQLPEEGLKFMVYLQKENIIDESGMPKERFSAEFPKEGPSILRIQQVVRGDSAAYFCASSAGTSNQPQHFGDGTRLSIL.

The J gene is TRBJ2-3, the V gene TRBV20-1; TRBD1 agrees at 8 bases. Germline V CDR1 and CDR2: DFQATT, SNEGSKA (reference sequence). J was trimmed by 1 base and V by 3 bases; bases with no gene match: 3. The CDR3 has 14 residues. This chain's CDR3 is CSASPTGGTDTQYF. CDR3 nucleotide sequence: TGCAGTGCTAGTCCGACAGGGGGCACAGATACGCAGTATTTT.

The rearrangement links TRBV6-6 to TRBJ1-1, with D tentatively TRBD1 (6 bases). Trimming left V 6 bases short and J 5 bases short, with 13 bases between. The germline CDR1 and CDR2 sequences are MNHNY and SVGAGI (reference sequence). This CDR3 contains 13 residues. As DNA, the CDR3 is TGTGCCAGCAGCCTGGGGGGCGATACTGAAGCTTTCTTT. Protein product: CASSLGGDTEAFF.

The gene calls are TRBV9 and TRBJ1-1; D remains unclear. Germline-derived CDR1 and CDR2 are SGDLS and YYNGEE. The V gene lost 0 bases and the J gene lost 1 base, with 7 bases spanning the gap. The CDR3 totals 14 residues. CDR3 amino acids: CASSVVGTNTEAFF. CDR3 DNA sequence: TGTGCCAGCAGCGTAGTGGGCACGAACACTGAAGCTTTCTTT.

A remark on this clonotype: This CDR3 is missing its conserved last phenylalanine or tryptophan, likely due to a read error. J is TRBJ2-5 and V is TRBV30; D is perhaps TRBD1 (5 bases). The CDR3 length is 11 residues. Germline V CDR1 and CDR2: GTSNPN, SVGIG (reference sequence). Trimming shortened V by 0 bases and J by 7 bases, and 6 bases separated the two germline ends. The CDR3 region has the DNA TGTGCCTGGAGTGTCCAGGGGACCCAGTACCTC. Translation gives CAWSVQGTQYL.

The chain links TRBV7-2 to TRBJ2-7; D is perhaps TRBD1 or TRBD2 (5 bases each). The CDR3 totals 15 residues. V lost 5 bases to trimming and J lost 0 bases, with 14 bases between them. Looked up from germline, CDR1 is SGHTA and CDR2 is FQGNSA. As DNA, the CDR3 is TGTGCCAGCAGCCCCGGGACCTTGAGCTCCTACGAGCAGTACTTC. Protein product: CASSPGTLSSYEQYF.

A remark on this clonotype: This may arise from a read error, as a much more abundant clone is one base away. The CDR3 spells CGSSLGQQNTEAFF. The CDR3 DNA is TGTGGCAGCAGCTTAGGGCAGCAGAACACTGAAGCTTTCTTT. The chain links TRBV7-2 to TRBJ1-1; D not certain. Germline values: CDR1 SGHTA, CDR2 FQGNSA. The CDR3 is 14 amino acids. The full variable domain, its missing parts supplied by reference TRBV7-2 and TRBJ1-1, is GAGVSQSPSNKVTEKGKDVELRCDPISGHTALYWYRQSLGQGLEFLIYFQGNSAPDKSGLPSDRFSAERTGGSVSTLTIQRTQQEDSAVYLCGSSLGQQNTEAFFGQGTRLTVV.

The rearrangement joins TRBV2 to TRBJ2-5, with D possibly being TRBD2 (7 bases). V lost 1 base, J lost 3 bases, and 18 bases lay in between. The CDR3 sequence is 17 residues long. Germline loops: CDR1 SNHLY, CDR2 FYNNEI. CDR3 sequence (DNA): TGTGCCAGCAGTGAAGGGGGGCGGGGCGGGAGTAAAGAGACCCAGTACTTC. It is translated as CASSEGGRGGSKETQYF. The full variable domain, with the rest looked up from reference TRBV2 and TRBJ2-5, is EPEVTQTPSHQVTQMGQEVILRCVPISNHLYFYWYRQILGQKVEFLVSFYNNEISEKSEIFDDQFSVERPDGSNFTLKIRSTKLEDSAMYFCASSEGGRGGSKETQYFGPGTRLLVL.

This clonotype was detected many times. V is TRBV10-1 and J is TRBJ2-7; TRBD1 might be the D (5 bases). From germline, CDR1 is WNHNN and CDR2 SYGVQD (reference sequence). V lost 6 bases and J 0 bases, leaving 9 bases between the germline ends. There are 13 residues in the CDR3. This CDR3 reads CASSPTASYEQYF. The CDR3 DNA reads as TGCGCCAGCAGCCCGACAGCCTCCTACGAGCAGTACTTC.

This clonotype occurred a few times. The chain has TRBV28 and TRBJ1-4; no firm D call. The CDR3 is made up of 13 amino acids. Germline assignment: CDR1 MDHEN and CDR2 SYDVKM. Trimming shortened V by 6 bases and J by 3 bases, and 8 bases separated the two germline ends. The CDR3 DNA reads TGTGCCAGCAGGGGCGGAGCTAATGAAAAACTGTTTTTT. Its protein product is CASRGGANEKLFF.

This clonotype was seen repeatedly, ten times or more. CDR3 sequence reads: CASSLVAGPGDEQYF. CDR3 in DNA: TGTGCCAGCAGCTTAGTAGCAGGTCCCGGCGACGAGCAGTACTTC. This chain connects TRBV7-2 to TRBJ2-7; D gene unclear. The ends were cut back, 1 base at V and 5 bases at J, with 15 bases in the middle. The CDR3 totals 15 residues. Germline loops: CDR1 SGHTA, CDR2 FQGNSA. The variable domain in full, completed from reference TRBV7-2 and TRBJ2-7, reads GAGVSQSPSNKVTEKGKDVELRCDPISGHTALYWYRQSLGQGLEFLIYFQGNSAPDKSGLPSDRFSAERTGGSVSTLTIQRTQQEDSAVYLCASSLVAGPGDEQYFGPGTRLTVT.

This clonotype turned up a few times. The V call is TRBV19, the J call TRBJ2-7; 8 bases agree with TRBD2. The V and J ends lost 5 bases and 5 bases, in that order; junction bases with no gene match: 11. The CDR3 has 15 amino acids. Germline lookup yields CDR1 LNHDA and CDR2 SQIVND (reference sequence). The CDR3 bases are TGTGCCAGTAGTCGCTACGGGAGGGCAGTTGACGAGCAGTACTTC. Protein sequence: CASSRYGRAVDEQYF.

This chain joins TRBV6-5 and TRBJ1-6; no reliable D call. This CDR3 has 15 residues. Per germline, CDR1 MNHEY and CDR2 SVGAGI. The germline V and J ends were trimmed by 2 bases and 5 bases, with 10 bases remaining between them. In nucleotides, the CDR3 is TGTGCCAGCAGTTACGACGAAAGGGATAATTCACCCCTCCACTTT. This sequence encodes CASSYDERDNSPLHF.

The rearrangement links TRBV24-1 to TRBJ1-2, with D unresolved. The CDR3 loop spans 13 amino acids. Trimming pared 2 bases from V and 11 bases from J, leaving 14 bases between. Germline V gives CDR1 KGHDR, CDR2 SFDVKD. The CDR3, as DNA: TGTGCCACCAGTGATTCCGGCAGGAGAAGATACACCTTC. Amino acids: CATSDSGRRRYTF.

V and J are TRBV30 and TRBJ1-5; no clear D gene. This CDR3 comprises 14 residues. V lost 1 base and J lost 5, with 12 bases in between. Germline values: CDR1 GTSNPN, CDR2 SVGIG (reference sequence). The chain's CDR3 is CAWSADLWHQPQHF. The CDR3 region has the DNA TGTGCCTGGAGTGCGGACTTATGGCATCAGCCCCAGCATTTT.

On this clonotype: Germline is not matched at one junction end, which may reflect a read error. The V gene is TRBV10-3, the J gene TRBJ2-1; tentatively, D is TRBD2 (6 bases). The CDR3 loop spans 17 amino acids. The germline gives CDR1 ENHRY, CDR2 SYGVKD. CDR3 DNA: TGTGCCACCAGTGAATCCGTTCGGGAGAGCTCCTACGATGAGCAGTTCTTC. Translated, it gives CATSESVRESSYDEQFF.

V usage is TRBV7-2 and J usage is TRBJ1-1; the D is unclear. Germline assignment: CDR1 SGHTA and CDR2 FQGNSA. The germline V and J ends were trimmed by 6 bases and 1 base, with 12 bases remaining between them. The CDR3 consists of 14 residues. The CDR3 sequence: CASSEAPGNTEAFF. The CDR3 region has the DNA TGTGCCAGCAGTGAAGCCCCAGGGAACACTGAAGCTTTCTTT.

The rearrangement uses TRBV4-1 and TRBJ2-7; D may be TRBD1 (6 bases). Germline V gives CDR1 MGHRA, CDR2 YSYEKL. Trimming took 0 bases from V and 7 from J, leaving 19 bases between them. This CDR3 contains 16 residues. CDR3 sequence: CASSQDPTGLVGEQYF. DNA of the CDR3: TGCGCCAGCAGCCAAGATCCCACAGGGCTGGTGGGAGAGCAGTACTTC.

Points on this clonotype: A clone one base away is much larger, so this may be a read error. The rearrangement uses TRBV6-1 and TRBJ1-5; D is uncertain. CDR3 length: 14 residues. Germline V gene lookup returns CDR1 MNHNS and CDR2 SASEGT. This CDR3 is CASRRLDSDQPQHF. Here the CDR3 DNA reads TGTGCCAGCAGGAGACTCGATAGCGATCAGCCCCAGCATTTT.

This clonotype has only a few counts. CDR3 DNA: TGTGCCAGCAGTGGGGACGGAGTGCCCAGTGAGCAGTTCTTC. Its translation is CASSGDGVPSEQFF. This chain connects TRBV25-1 to TRBJ2-1; TRBD1 or TRBD2 may be the D gene (5 bases each). Trimming removed 4 bases at V and 9 bases at J, with 16 bases between. The germline V gene has CDR1 MGHDK and CDR2 SYGVNS. CDR3 length equals 14 residues. Drawing the rest from reference TRBV25-1 and TRBJ2-1, the complete variable domain is EADIYQTPRYLVIGTGKKITLECSQTMGHDKMYWYQQDPGMELHLIHYSYGVNSTEKGDLSSESTVSRIRTEHFPLTLESARPSHTSQYLCASSGDGVPSEQFFGPGTRLTVL.

This clonotype was seen only a few times. This chain connects TRBV28 to TRBJ1-5; tentative D call: TRBD1 (5 bases). The length of the CDR3 is 15 residues. Germline lookup yields CDR1 MDHEN and CDR2 SYDVKM. The germline V and J ends were trimmed by 3 bases and 2 bases, with 11 bases remaining between them. CDR3 protein: CASSLGGLGNQPQHF. The DNA for the CDR3 is TGTGCCAGCAGTTTGGGGGGATTAGGCAATCAGCCCCAGCATTTT.